The next 31 T cell receptor beta chains were all read from a single sample in a study of response to subunit inactivated influenza vaccine. Each CDR3 protein is one row after TCRdb ran MiXCR on the RT-PCR reads. The sample yields about 520,000 distinct CDR3 sequences, approximately 24% seen once. Sample: CD4+ T cells sorted from PBMCs, taken 4 to 6 days after vaccination. The origin of the receptors is a man between 50 and 59 years old who received an inactivated influenza vaccine.

This clonotype was recorded a few times. V usage is TRBV20-1 and J usage is TRBJ2-2; D perhaps matches TRBD2 (5 bases). There are 17 residues in the CDR3. The germline V gene has CDR1 DFQATT and CDR2 SNEGSKA (reference sequence). V dropped 0 bases and J dropped 7 bases, with 21 bases sitting between them. The CDR3 nucleotides read TGCAGTGCTAGAGATGAACGGTTCACGCGGGCCGGCGGGGAGCTGTTTTTT. Translation gives CSARDERFTRAGGELFF.

This clonotype was detected ten times or more. This chain links TRBV3-1 with TRBJ2-7, with D uncertain. V dropped 0 bases and J dropped 0 bases, with 9 bases sitting between them. In germline, CDR1 is LGHDT, CDR2 YNNKEL (reference sequence). The CDR3 covers 15 residues. Here the CDR3 reads CASSQDFVSSYEQYF. CDR3 coding DNA: TGTGCCAGCAGCCAAGATTTCGTAAGCTCCTACGAGCAGTACTTC.

Worth noting for this clonotype: A much larger clone sits a single nucleotide away, making a read error possible. The chain joins TRBV28 to TRBJ2-7; no clear D. There are 12 residues in the CDR3. The germline V gene encodes CDR1 MDHEN and CDR2 SYDVKM. Trimming took off 5 bases at V and 2 bases at J, with 7 bases between the two ends. The CDR3: CASSGPAYEQYF. Written as DNA, the CDR3 is TGTGCCAGCAGTGGGCCAGCCTACGAGCAGTACTTC.

This clonotype occurred once. The rearrangement joins TRBV5-1 to TRBJ1-4, with 9 bases matching TRBD1. CDR1 and CDR2 (germline): SGHRS, YFSETQ. CDR3 size: 14 residues. The ends lost 7 bases at V and 2 bases at J; junction bases unmatched: 3. The CDR3: CASGTGWTNEKLFF. The CDR3 DNA sequence: TGCGCCAGCGGGACAGGGTGGACTAATGAAAAACTGTTTTTT.

This chain links TRBV20-1 with TRBJ2-7, with 7 nucleotides matching TRBD2. The CDR3 spans 15 residues. The germline V gene encodes CDR1 DFQATT and CDR2 SNEGSKA (reference sequence). V lost 1 base to trimming and J lost 2 bases; unmatched junction nucleotides: 8. The DNA for the CDR3 is TGCAGTGCTAGAGGGGGGTCTAGCGGAGCCTACGAGCAGTACTTC. It is translated as CSARGGSSGAYEQYF.

This chain connects TRBV18 to TRBJ2-3; D gene ambiguous. Per germline, CDR1 KGHSH and CDR2 LQKENI. This CDR3 has 13 amino acids. V gave up 6 bases and J gave up 6 bases, with 13 bases separating them. The CDR3 DNA is TGTGCCAGCTCGCCCGGCTACTCGGATACGCAGTATTTT. Encoded protein: CASSPGYSDTQYF.

This clonotype appeared a few times. This chain links TRBV6-5 with TRBJ2-5; no firm D call. The germline gives CDR1 MNHEY, CDR2 SVGAGI. The CDR3 covers 15 residues. V gave up 0 bases and J gave up 2 bases, with 10 bases separating them. CDR3 loop: CASSYSFGVQETQYF. The CDR3 DNA is TGTGCCAGCAGTTACTCGTTTGGTGTACAAGAGACCCAGTACTTC.

This chain joins TRBV7-2 and TRBJ1-4, with unresolved D. The germline V gene has CDR1 SGHTA and CDR2 FQGNSA. The CDR3 contains 11 residues. Trimming stripped 2 bases from V and 14 bases from J, with 9 bases between. The CDR3 is CASSLKGRLFF. As DNA, the CDR3 is TGTGCCAGCAGCTTAAAAGGGCGCCTGTTTTTT.

Here the CDR3 reads CASRPADGWGETQYF. The CDR3 coding sequence is TGTGCCAGCAGACCAGCGGACGGTTGGGGGGAGACCCAGTACTTC. The gene calls are TRBV2 and TRBJ2-5; D may match TRBD1 or TRBD2 (5 bases each). The CDR3 has 15 amino acids. CDR1 and CDR2 (germline): SNHLY, FYNNEI. The V and J ends lost 6 bases and 5 bases respectively, with 19 bases between them.

CDR3 amino acids: CASSRELGLNEKLFF. The CDR3, as DNA: TGCGCCAGCAGCCGGGAATTGGGGCTTAATGAAAAACTGTTTTTT. This chain uses TRBV5-1 with TRBJ1-4; TRBD1 might be the D (5 bases). Germline V gene sequence: CDR1 SGHRS, CDR2 YFSETQ. This CDR3 is built from 15 residues. Deletions cut 4 bases from V and 4 bases from J, with 14 bases between.

The CDR3 loop is CASSENGGVSEQYF. For the CDR3, the DNA is TGTGCCAGCAGTGAAAATGGGGGAGTCAGCGAGCAGTACTTC. The chain has TRBV6-1 and TRBJ2-7, with D possibly being TRBD1 or TRBD2 (5 bases each). This CDR3 is built from 14 residues. Trimming removed 2 bases at V and 6 bases at J, with 14 bases between. The germline CDR1 and CDR2 sequences are MNHNS and SASEGT.

This clonotype was recorded a few times. This chain joins TRBV29-1 and TRBJ2-7, with TRBD2 identical over 9 bases. The V gene's germline CDR1 is SQVTM and CDR2 ANQGSEA. J was trimmed by 2 bases and V by 8 bases; bases with no gene match: 19. The CDR3 spans 17 residues. The CDR3 is CSFTDRALAGGPYEQYF. CDR3 nucleotide sequence: TGCAGCTTTACAGACAGGGCCTTGGCGGGAGGGCCCTACGAGCAGTACTTC.

The rearrangement links TRBV4-3 to TRBJ2-3; TRBD2 might be the D (6 bases). Germline V gene lookup returns CDR1 LGHNA and CDR2 YSLEER. Trimming cost V 4 bases and J 6 bases, with 14 bases left between them. This CDR3 has 14 residues. CDR3 DNA sequence: TGCGCCAGCAGCCGAACGACGGGGAGGGATACGCAGTATTTT. Translating it yields CASSRTTGRDTQYF.

V is TRBV9 and J is TRBJ2-1, with D unclear. V was shortened by 0 bases and J by 0 bases, with 4 bases between the two germline ends. This CDR3 is 14 amino acids long. Germline values: CDR1 SGDLS, CDR2 YYNGEE. The CDR3 here is CASSVGNSYNEQFF. In DNA form, the CDR3 reads TGTGCCAGCAGCGTAGGAAACTCCTACAATGAGCAGTTCTTC.

J is TRBJ1-2 and V is TRBV3-1; D is possibly TRBD1 (5 bases). V gave up 6 bases and J gave up 3 bases, with 14 bases separating them. Germline V CDR1 and CDR2: LGHDT, YNNKEL (reference sequence). The CDR3 length is 14 residues. The DNA for the CDR3 is TGTGCCAGCAGACACGACAGCGAGTACTATGGCTACACCTTC. Translated: CASRHDSEYYGYTF.

This clonotype has ten or more counts. The chain employs TRBV5-1 and TRBJ2-3; no firm D call. The CDR3 covers 14 residues. Germline V lookup: CDR1 SGHRS, CDR2 YFSETQ. Trimming cost V 0 bases and J 3 bases, with 8 bases left between them. CDR3 in amino acids: CASSLGGSTDTQYF. DNA of the CDR3: TGCGCCAGCAGCTTGGGCGGTTCAACAGATACGCAGTATTTT.

The V and J genes are TRBV7-9 and TRBJ2-7, with 9 bases matching TRBD1. In germline, CDR1 is SEHNR, CDR2 FQNEAQ (reference sequence). After removal of 4 bases from V and 5 bases from J, the junction contained 12 bases not matched to a gene. This CDR3 comprises 16 residues. This chain's CDR3 is CASSSTPGTGRNEQYF. The CDR3 DNA follows: TGTGCCAGCAGCTCAACCCCCGGGACAGGGCGCAACGAGCAGTACTTC.

The table lists this clonotype with a few counts. In nucleotides, the CDR3 is TGTGCCACCAGCAGAGGCCCCAATCAGCCCCAGCATTTT. This codes for CATSRGPNQPQHF. The chain employs TRBV15 and TRBJ1-5; no reliable D call. V lost 1 base and J 3 bases, leaving 4 bases between the germline ends. Per germline, CDR1 LNHNV and CDR2 YYDKDF (reference sequence). This CDR3 spans 13 amino acids.

The sample holds a few counts of this clonotype. The CDR3 region has the DNA TGTGCCAGCAGCTCATCTAGCGGGGGGCCTATCTACAATGAGCAGTTCTTC. Translating gives CASSSSSGGPIYNEQFF. The chain uses TRBV11-2 and TRBJ2-1; 11 bases are a match to TRBD2. Germline V gene lookup returns CDR1 SGHAT and CDR2 FQNNGV. The trim removed 4 bases at V and 3 bases at J, leaving 8 bases unmatched. This CDR3 contains 17 residues.

The chain links TRBV6-5 to TRBJ2-1; 8 bases are a match to TRBD1. Germline CDR1 is MNHEY and CDR2 is SVGAGI. CDR3 length equals 14 residues. V lost 6 bases to trimming and J lost 2 bases; unmatched junction nucleotides: 3. The DNA for the CDR3 is TGTGCCAGCAGATACAGGGGGGCCTACAATGAGCAGTTCTTC. Protein sequence: CASRYRGAYNEQFF.

The CDR3 is CASSLVWPGLAGVGYEQYF. The CDR3, as DNA: TGTGCCAGCAGCTTAGTTTGGCCCGGACTCGCGGGAGTCGGGTACGAGCAGTACTTC. The chain uses TRBV11-2 and TRBJ2-7; 7 positions agree with TRBD2. Trimming took 1 base from V and 4 from J; bases not matched to a gene: 19. Germline CDR1 is SGHAT and CDR2 is FQNNGV. The CDR3 totals 19 residues.

The sample holds a few counts of this clonotype. The gene calls are TRBV7-9 and TRBJ2-5; the D gene is possibly TRBD2 (6 bases). V lost 3 bases and J 4 bases, leaving 21 bases between the germline ends. Germline lookup yields CDR1 SEHNR and CDR2 FQNEAQ (reference sequence). The CDR3 is made up of 17 amino acids. The CDR3 region has the DNA TGTGCCAGCAGCTTTTGGGGGACCGGGAGTATTCTAGAGACCCAGTACTTC. Translating gives CASSFWGTGSILETQYF.

This clonotype was counted ten times or more. The chain is built from TRBV25-1 and TRBJ2-2; D is uncertain. The germline V and J ends were trimmed by 3 bases and 6 bases, with 11 bases remaining between them. The CDR3 has 14 amino acids. Germline CDR1 MGHDK, CDR2 SYGVNS. Written as DNA, the CDR3 is TGTGCCAGCAGTGAGGAAGGTATTCCCGGGGAGCTGTTTTTT. It is translated as CASSEEGIPGELFF. The entire variable domain, with the rest obtained from reference TRBV25-1 and TRBJ2-2, is as follows: EADIYQTPRYLVIGTGKKITLECSQTMGHDKMYWYQQDPGMELHLIHYSYGVNSTEKGDLSSESTVSRIRTEHFPLTLESARPSHTSQYLCASSEEGIPGELFFGEGSRLTVL.

The chain links TRBV12-3 or TRBV12-4 to TRBJ2-7; TRBD1 matches 8 bases. The V segment lost 6 bases and the J segment 4 bases; nucleotides outside the gene matches: 5. The CDR3 is made up of 13 amino acids. CDR3 coding DNA: TGTGCCAGCAGATATGGACAGGGATACGAGCAGTACTTC. Its protein product is CASRYGQGYEQYF.

This clonotype turned up a few times. The chain uses TRBV24-1 and TRBJ1-5; D gene unclear. Germline assignment: CDR1 KGHDR and CDR2 SFDVKD. Trimming removed 2 bases at V and 9 bases at J, with 7 bases between. This CDR3 is 12 amino acids long. CDR3 bases: TGTGCCACCAGTGATTCTGAGAGGCCCCAGCATTTT. It is translated as CATSDSERPQHF.

As to this clonotype: Given the absence of the conserved phenylalanine or tryptophan at the CDR3 end, a read error is likely. The chain joins TRBV28 to TRBJ2-1; 14 nucleotides align to TRBD2. Germline values: CDR1 MDHEN, CDR2 SYDVKM. There are 17 residues in the CDR3. V was pared by 4 bases and J by 3 bases, with 5 bases of the junction left unmatched. Here the CDR3 DNA reads TGTGCCAGCAGTTCCCTCGGGACTAGCGGGAGCTACAATGAGCAGTTCTTA. Its translation is CASSSLGTSGSYNEQFL.

The table lists this clonotype with a count of one. The CDR3 loop is CAVALGRQETQYF. CDR3 sequence (DNA): TGTGCCGTCGCATTAGGCCGACAAGAGACCCAGTACTTC. The rearrangement uses TRBV28 and TRBJ2-5; no definite D call. The CDR3 has 13 amino acids. V shed 11 bases and J shed 2 bases, with 15 bases lying between them. Looked up from germline, CDR1 is MDHEN and CDR2 is SYDVKM.

This clonotype was counted only a few times. CDR3 DNA: TGTGCCAGCAGGGAACAGATAACCCAAGAGACCCAGTACTTC. It encodes CASREQITQETQYF. J is TRBJ2-5 and V is TRBV5-5; D is unclear. Trimming took 5 bases from V and 1 from J, leaving 12 bases between them. The germline gives CDR1 SGHKS, CDR2 YYEKEE (reference sequence). The CDR3 is 14 residues long.

V is TRBV7-8 and J is TRBJ1-2; TRBD1 might be the D (5 bases). Germline-derived CDR1 and CDR2 are SGHVS and FQNEAQ. The CDR3 covers 14 residues. V gave up 1 base and J gave up 2 bases, with 8 bases separating them. The CDR3 reads CASSLESGNYGYTF. As DNA, the CDR3 is TGTGCCAGCAGCTTAGAGTCAGGGAACTATGGCTACACCTTC. The whole variable domain, filled in from reference TRBV7-8 and TRBJ1-2, reads GAGVSQSPRYKVAKRGQDVALRCDPISGHVSLFWYQQALGQGPEFLTYFQNEAQLDKSGLPSDRFFAERPEGSVSTLKIQRTQQEDSAVYLCASSLESGNYGYTFGSGTRLTVV.

V usage is TRBV10-1 and J usage is TRBJ1-1, with 8 bases lining up with TRBD1. J gave up 5 bases and V 3 bases, and 5 bases lay outside the gene matches. The CDR3 is 14 residues long. Germline CDR1 is WNHNN and CDR2 is SYGVQD (reference sequence). The CDR3 DNA sequence: TGCGCCAGCAGTGACAGGGGGCTTTGGACTGAAGCTTTCTTT. Its protein product is CASSDRGLWTEAFF.

The V call is TRBV5-1, the J call TRBJ2-6; D uncertain. The CDR3 loop spans 18 amino acids. The V gene's germline CDR1 is SGHRS and CDR2 YFSETQ. V lost 4 bases and J 0 bases, leaving 17 bases between the germline ends. For the CDR3, the DNA is TGCGCCAGCAGCCCTAAACGGGCAGCCTCCTCTGGGGCCAACGTCCTGACTTTC. Translation: CASSPKRAASSGANVLTF. Together with reference TRBV5-1 and TRBJ2-6, the CDR3 gives the full variable domain: KAGVTQTPRYLIKTRGQQVTLSCSPISGHRSVSWYQQTPGQGLQFLFEYFSETQRNKGNFPGRFSGRQFSNSRSEMNVSTLELGDSALYLCASSPKRAASSGANVLTFGAGSRLTVL.